This T cell receptor beta chain came from a study of T cells after yellow fever vaccination. V shed 0 bases and J shed 6 bases, with 18 bases lying between them. The CDR3 sequence is 16 residues long. Per germline, CDR1 DFQATT and CDR2 SNEGSKA (reference sequence). One entry per CDR3 protein results from TCRdb running MiXCR on the 5' RACE reads. The sample contains 510,000 or so distinct CDR3 sequences, under 25% of which appear only once. The source of this sequence is a man in his thirties or forties who received the YFV17D yellow fever vaccine. The sample in question was PBMCs, obtained 15 days after the yellow fever booster vaccination. The gene calls are TRBV20-1 and TRBJ2-1; TRBD1 might be the D (6 bases). DNA of the CDR3: TGCAGTGCTAGAGATTGGTCGGGACACTCGGGCAATGAGCAGTTCTTC. It yields the protein CSARDWSGHSGNEQFF.